This TCR beta chain was documented in a study of blood T cell repertoires in COVID-19. Some clones are missing from TCRdb's copy, which holds only in-frame ones; the method was immunoSEQ multiplex PCR. This table has a few hundred thousand clones, over 75% appearing once. This CDR3 is built from 14 residues. Germline V gene lookup returns CDR1 MGHRA and CDR2 YSYEKL. V dropped 4 bases and J dropped 8; count of bases not matched to a gene: 10. Participant ages covered roughly 18 to 89 years across around 22 US areas. The J gene is TRBJ1-2, the V gene TRBV4-1, with 7 bases aligning to TRBD1. The TCR originated in a woman aged 30 to 39 who had recovered from COVID-19. The material sequenced was PBMCs or T cells enriched from blood (not recorded which). The CDR3 DNA sequence: TGCGCCAGCAGCCTGGTTCGACAGGGAGGCGGCTACACCTTC. Amino acid sequence: CASSLVRQGGGYTF.